A single sample gave rise to the 25 T cell receptor beta chains below, sequenced in a study of cytomegalovirus exposure and HLA in healthy donors. A multiplex PCR was run with 60 Vbeta primers and 13 Jbeta primers. Sequencing was performed with immunoSEQ multiplex PCR; in TCRdb, only in-frame clones are kept and a portion is missing. The sample gives a few hundred thousand clones, over 60% of which show up once; around 2% is in the top ten. Source material: PBMCs. The source of these receptors is a man between 18 and 35 years old in good health and CMV-seronegative.

The V call is TRBV7-2, the J call TRBJ2-1, with 11 bases that match TRBD2. Germline assignment: CDR1 SGHTA and CDR2 FQGNSA. This CDR3 is built from 15 residues. J gave up 9 bases and V 5 bases, and 9 bases lay outside the gene matches. CDR3 region: CASSTLAGGTPEQFF. CDR3 nucleotides: TGTGCCAGCAGCACATTAGCGGGGGGGACTCCTGAGCAGTTCTTC.

The chain has TRBV7-2 and TRBJ1-2, with 7 nucleotides matching TRBD1. V dropped 4 bases and J dropped 4; count of bases not matched to a gene: 6. Germline CDR1 reads SGHTA; CDR2 reads FQGNSA. This CDR3 spans 14 amino acids. This chain's CDR3 is CASSYPEGAYGYTF. The DNA of the CDR3 is TGTGCCAGCAGCTACCCTGAGGGGGCCTATGGCTACACCTTC.

V and J are TRBV18 and TRBJ1-2, with 7 bases matching TRBD1. The CDR3 loop spans 14 amino acids. V was pared by 3 bases and J by 0 bases, with 1 base of the junction left unmatched. Germline V gives CDR1 KGHSH, CDR2 LQKENI. CDR3 coding DNA: TGTGCCAGCTCACCGGACAGGTCTAACTATGGCTACACCTTC. Amino acids: CASSPDRSNYGYTF.

The table lists this clone with a few counts. This chain links TRBV13 with TRBJ2-7, with 8 bases identical to TRBD2. CDR3 size: 14 residues. Trimming at V came to 3 bases and at J to 2 bases, leaving 3 bases not matched to a gene. Germline values: CDR1 PRHDT, CDR2 FYEKMQ (reference sequence). The CDR3 DNA follows: TGTGCCAGCAGCTTTGGACTAGCAGCCTACGAGCAGTACTTC. Encoded protein: CASSFGLAAYEQYF. The variable domain in full, with the rest retrieved from reference TRBV13 and TRBJ2-7, is AAGVIQSPRHLIKEKRETATLKCYPIPRHDTVYWYQQGPGQDPQFLISFYEKMQSDKGSIPDRFSAQQFSDYHSELNMSSLELGDSALYFCASSFGLAAYEQYFGPGTRLTVT.

This clone has just a few counts. The junction departs from germline at one end; a sequencing error may be responsible. The chain recombines TRBV7-7 with TRBJ2-5; no definite D call. CDR3 length: 13 amino acids. CDR1 is SSHAT and CDR2 is FNYEAQ in the germline V gene (reference sequence). CDR3 region: CASSLARQETQYF. CDR3 in DNA: TGTGCTAGCAGCTTAGCACGGCAAGAGACCCAGTACTTC. The full variable domain, rest sourced from reference TRBV7-7 and TRBJ2-5, is GAGVSQSPRYKVTKRGQDVTLRCDPISSHATLYWYQQALGQGPEFLTYFNYEAQPDKSGLPSDRFSAERPEGSISTLTIQRTEQRDSAMYRCASSLARQETQYFGPGTRLLVL.

This clone showed up just once. V usage is TRBV7-2 and J usage is TRBJ2-2; TRBD1 aligns across 9 bases. In germline, CDR1 is SGHTA, CDR2 FQGNSA. The CDR3 extends over 14 amino acids. With V trimmed by 10 bases and J by 6 bases, 9 bases remained unmatched. Here the CDR3 reads CATGLGQGSGELFF. The CDR3 bases are TGTGCCACCGGCCTGGGACAGGGCTCCGGGGAGCTGTTTTTT.

V usage is TRBV5-4 and J usage is TRBJ2-1, with 10 bases fitting TRBD2. Germline V gives CDR1 SGHNT, CDR2 YYREEE (reference sequence). V was clipped by 0 bases and J by 4 bases; unmatched bases: 4. This CDR3 spans 16 amino acids. The CDR3 region is CASSLVASGRYNEQFF. CDR3 bases: TGTGCCAGCAGCTTGGTAGCTAGCGGGAGATACAATGAGCAGTTCTTC. Filled out from reference TRBV5-4 and TRBJ2-1, the complete variable domain reads ETGVTQSPTHLIKTRGQQVTLRCSSQSGHNTVSWYQQALGQGPQFIFQYYREEENGRGNFPPRFSGLQFPNYSSELNVNALELDDSALYLCASSLVASGRYNEQFFGPGTRLTVL.

This sequence joins TRBV19 and TRBJ2-7, with 7 nucleotides matching TRBD1. The CDR3 is 16 residues long. V was clipped by 5 bases and J by 5 bases; unmatched bases: 15. The germline V gene encodes CDR1 LNHDA and CDR2 SQIVND (reference sequence). Here the CDR3 DNA reads TGTGCCAGTAGTGCTCCTCGACAGGGAGCGGATCACGAGCAGTACTTC. Encoded protein: CASSAPRQGADHEQYF.

The CDR3 nucleotides are TGTGCCAGCACGACGGACAGAGAGACCCAGTACTTC. Amino acid sequence: CASTTDRETQYF. V gene TRBV7-9 combines with J gene TRBJ2-5; a possible D gene is TRBD1 (6 bases). CDR3 length: 12 amino acids. V was shortened by 7 bases and J by 4 bases, with 10 bases between the two germline ends. Germline assignment: CDR1 SEHNR and CDR2 FQNEAQ (reference sequence).

A remark on this clone: Compared with germline, one end of the junction differs, possibly owing to a read error. This chain links TRBV15 with TRBJ1-5, with 9 bases aligning to TRBD1. Germline loops: CDR1 LNHNV, CDR2 YYDKDF (reference sequence). This CDR3 comprises 13 residues. Here the CDR3 reads CATGRDRDQPQHF. The CDR3 nucleotides are TGTGCCACCGGCAGGGACAGGGATCAGCCCCAGCATTTT.

The J gene is TRBJ1-1, the V gene TRBV2; D is ambiguous. From germline, CDR1 is SNHLY and CDR2 FYNNEI. The CDR3 extends over 14 amino acids. Trimming pared 4 bases from V and 0 bases from J, leaving 9 bases between. DNA for the CDR3: TGTGCCAGCAGTGGAGGGCAAATGAACACTGAAGCTTTCTTT. As protein: CASSGGQMNTEAFF. The whole variable domain, filled in from reference TRBV2 and TRBJ1-1, reads EPEVTQTPSHQVTQMGQEVILRCVPISNHLYFYWYRQILGQKVEFLVSFYNNEISEKSEIFDDQFSVERPDGSNFTLKIRSTKLEDSAMYFCASSGGQMNTEAFFGQGTRLTVV.

The chain joins TRBV11-2 to TRBJ1-1; TRBD1 aligns across 8 bases. This CDR3 has 14 residues. Germline V gene sequence: CDR1 SGHAT, CDR2 FQNNGV. V was pared by 4 bases and J by 6 bases, with 7 bases of the junction left unmatched. CDR3 sequence (DNA): TGTGCCAGCAGCTCAGCATACAGGGGGGCTGAAGCTTTCTTT. This codes for CASSSAYRGAEAFF.

This clone was seen a handful of times. This chain connects TRBV20-1 to TRBJ2-3; 8 positions match TRBD2. J gave up 5 bases and V 6 bases, and 1 base lay outside the gene matches. Germline V lookup: CDR1 DFQATT, CDR2 SNEGSKA (reference sequence). This CDR3 has 11 residues. The CDR3 DNA reads as TGCAGTGCCGGGGGGGGAGATACGCAGTATTTT. It yields the protein CSAGGGDTQYF.

This clone appeared once. The rearrangement joins TRBV6-1 to TRBJ1-1, with TRBD1 identical over 7 bases. V was clipped by 4 bases and J by 1 base; unmatched bases: 12. CDR1 is MNHNS, CDR2 SASEGT, per germline. This CDR3 is 17 amino acids long. The CDR3 DNA sequence: TGTGCCAGCAGTGTACCGGGGACAGACACCGGGAACACTGAAGCTTTCTTT. The encoded protein is CASSVPGTDTGNTEAFF.

The chain carries TRBV4-3 and TRBJ1-3; D is unclear. CDR3 length: 13 residues. Germline values: CDR1 LGHNA, CDR2 YSLEER. V was trimmed by 0 bases and J by 4 bases, leaving 4 bases between them. The CDR3 reads CASSQDYGNTIYF. In DNA form, the CDR3 reads TGCGCCAGCAGCCAAGACTACGGAAACACCATATATTTT.

This clone appeared a few times. This sequence joins TRBV7-9 and TRBJ2-3; TRBD2 matches at 7 bases. The CDR3 spans 14 residues. Germline V CDR1 and CDR2: SEHNR, FQNEAQ (reference sequence). V lost 1 base to trimming and J lost 6 bases; unmatched junction nucleotides: 4. CDR3 DNA sequence: TGTGCCAGCAGCTTAGATCGGGGAGGGGATACGCAGTATTTT. This codes for CASSLDRGGDTQYF.

This chain connects TRBV28 to TRBJ2-7; unclear D gene. Germline CDR1 reads MDHEN; CDR2 reads SYDVKM. The CDR3 totals 14 residues. Trimming cost V 3 bases and J 0 bases, with 9 bases left between them. The CDR3 sequence: CASSLGSSSYEQYF. Here the CDR3 DNA reads TGTGCCAGCAGTTTGGGCAGCTCCTCCTACGAGCAGTACTTC.

This CDR3 reads CASSLRVGGASNEQFF. The CDR3 DNA reads as TGTGCCAGCAGCTTGAGAGTGGGGGGGGCCTCCAATGAGCAGTTCTTC. This sequence joins TRBV7-9 and TRBJ2-1, with a tentative D call TRBD2 (7 bases). V was cut by 3 bases and J by 6 bases, with 18 bases left in between. The CDR3 has 16 residues. The germline CDR1 and CDR2 sequences are SEHNR and FQNEAQ (reference sequence).

The V call is TRBV4-2, the J call TRBJ2-7, with D unclear. V shed 1 base and J shed 6 bases, with 10 bases lying between them. The CDR3 totals 13 residues. CDR1 is LGHNA and CDR2 is YNFKEQ in the germline V gene. CDR3 residues: CASSQGSNSEQYF. The DNA of the CDR3 is TGTGCCAGCAGCCAAGGTTCTAATTCCGAGCAGTACTTC.

The chain links TRBV2 to TRBJ2-2; the match to TRBD2 covers 7 bases. J lost 0 bases, V lost 5 bases, and 6 bases had no gene match. CDR1 and CDR2 (germline): SNHLY, FYNNEI. The CDR3 totals 16 residues. CDR3: CASSRPGLANTGELFF. The CDR3 DNA is TGTGCCAGCAGTCGACCCGGACTAGCGAACACCGGGGAGCTGTTTTTT.

The chain employs TRBV4-1 and TRBJ2-2; 9 bases line up with TRBD1. The CDR3 totals 17 residues. Looked up from germline, CDR1 is MGHRA and CDR2 is YSYEKL. Losses at the gene ends were 2 bases for V and 1 base for J; bases not matched to a gene: 5. This CDR3 reads CASSQRVDRGNTGELFF. As DNA, the CDR3 is TGCGCCAGCAGCCAAAGGGTGGACAGGGGGAACACCGGGGAGCTGTTTTTT.

This chain uses TRBV7-3 with TRBJ2-2; D perhaps matches TRBD1 (6 bases). Germline V gene data show CDR1 as SGHTA and CDR2 as FQGTGA. The germline V and J ends were trimmed by 5 bases and 2 bases, with 9 bases remaining between them. This CDR3 is built from 14 residues. Here the CDR3 reads CASSLGQNTGELFF. CDR3 nucleotide sequence: TGTGCCAGCAGCCTGGGACAAAACACCGGGGAGCTGTTTTTT.

This clone was detected a few times. This sequence joins TRBV9 and TRBJ2-3; possible D gene TRBD2, 6 bases. Trimming cost V 3 bases and J 0 bases, with 14 bases left between them. The CDR3 contains 16 residues. Germline CDR1 is SGDLS and CDR2 is YYNGEE. This CDR3 is CASSERSRGSTDTQYF. The CDR3 DNA follows: TGTGCCAGCAGCGAGAGGAGCCGGGGGAGCACAGATACGCAGTATTTT.

V and J are TRBV6-4 and TRBJ2-2; D is unclear. The CDR3 is made up of 15 amino acids. Germline V gene lookup returns CDR1 MRHNA and CDR2 SNTAGT. Deletions cut 1 base from V and 4 bases from J, with 10 bases between. CDR3 region: CASSDFSQATGELFF. CDR3 in DNA: TGTGCCAGCAGTGACTTTTCCCAGGCCACCGGGGAGCTGTTTTTT.

This sequence joins TRBV5-4 and TRBJ1-3; D perhaps matches TRBD1 (6 bases). Per germline, CDR1 SGHNT and CDR2 YYREEE (reference sequence). The CDR3 is 17 amino acids. Trimming shortened V by 1 base and J by 0 bases, and 14 bases separated the two germline ends. The chain's CDR3 is CASSLSGGYGSGNTIYF. The CDR3 region has the DNA TGTGCCAGCAGCTTGTCGGGGGGCTATGGCTCTGGAAACACCATATATTTT.